These 32 T cell receptor beta chains came from one sample sequenced in a study of T cell repertoires in cytomegalovirus infection. TCRdb fed the reads into MiXCR, producing one record per CDR3 protein. The sample yields under 800,000 distinct CDR3 sequences, 20% to 25% seen once. Material: CD8+ T cells from PBMCs. These receptors were collected from a human donor in good health (CMV status not recorded). Some clones in this sample may be carry-over from other donors' samples.

This clonotype has more than one count but fewer than ten. The chain uses TRBV3-1 and TRBJ2-1; D gene unclear. The germline V and J ends were trimmed by 1 base and 5 bases, with 15 bases remaining between them. The CDR3 is 16 residues long. CDR1 is LGHDT, CDR2 YNNKEL, per germline (reference sequence). CDR3 nucleotides: TGTGCCAGCAGCCAAGTAGGCCCCTCCCCAAACAATGAGCAGTTCTTC. Translating it yields CASSQVGPSPNNEQFF.

J is TRBJ2-1 and V is TRBV3-1; D is unclear. Trimming took 3 bases from V and 0 from J, leaving 12 bases between them. The CDR3 loop spans 16 amino acids. Germline V gene lookup returns CDR1 LGHDT and CDR2 YNNKEL (reference sequence). The CDR3 coding sequence is TGTGCCAGCAGCCAGACGCGGCAAAGCTCCTACAATGAGCAGTTCTTC. It codes for CASSQTRQSSYNEQFF.

This clonotype was counted only a few times. The chain links TRBV6-5 to TRBJ2-7; the match to TRBD1 covers 8 bases. Per germline, CDR1 MNHEY and CDR2 SVGAGI. This CDR3 is 15 amino acids long. The CDR3 sequence: CPPNSRDRNFYEQYV. CDR3 DNA sequence: TGTCCACCGAACAGCCGGGACAGGAACTTCTACGAGCAGTACGTC.

This clonotype has at least ten counts. This chain links TRBV6-2 or TRBV6-3 with TRBJ1-1; D unresolved. Germline lookup yields CDR1 MNHEY and CDR2 SVGEGT. V was shortened by 2 bases and J by 7 bases, with 8 bases between the two germline ends. There are 12 residues in the CDR3. The CDR3 protein is CASSYGSLEAFF. CDR3 coding DNA: TGTGCCAGCAGTTACGGGTCTCTTGAAGCTTTCTTT.

This clonotype was recorded at least ten times. The rearrangement links TRBV7-8 to TRBJ2-3; D might be TRBD1 or TRBD2, each matching 6 bases. The CDR3 is 15 amino acids. Germline V gene data show CDR1 as SGHVS and CDR2 as FQNEAQ. V was pared by 7 bases and J by 0 bases, with 14 bases between. CDR3 loop: CASTLRGASTDTQYF. The CDR3 DNA is TGTGCCAGCACCTTGAGGGGGGCTAGCACAGATACGCAGTATTTT.

The gene calls are TRBV2 and TRBJ2-2; TRBD1 matches 7 bases. Germline assignment: CDR1 SNHLY and CDR2 FYNNEI. V lost 7 bases to trimming and J lost 3 bases; unmatched junction nucleotides: 8. The CDR3 spans 15 residues. The CDR3 coding sequence is TGTGCCAGCATTCTCCGGGACAGTCACACCGGGGAGCTGTTTTTT. As protein: CASILRDSHTGELFF.

The sample holds a few counts of this clonotype. The V gene is TRBV7-8, the J gene TRBJ2-2; perhaps TRBD2 as D (5 bases). Trimming took off 1 base at V and 0 bases at J, with 9 bases between the two ends. The germline V gene has CDR1 SGHVS and CDR2 FQNEAQ. This CDR3 contains 16 residues. The CDR3 protein is CASSLVEAANTGELFF. Written as DNA, the CDR3 is TGTGCCAGCAGCTTAGTGGAGGCGGCGAACACCGGGGAGCTGTTTTTT.

V is TRBV2 and J is TRBJ2-7, with 7 bases lining up with TRBD1. The length of the CDR3 is 11 residues. Germline V gene data show CDR1 as SNHLY and CDR2 as FYNNEI. V lost 10 bases and J lost 3; bases outside the gene matches: 3. The CDR3 DNA follows: TGTGCCAACTGGGACAGCTACGAGCAGTACTTC. Its translation is CANWDSYEQYF.

The chain uses TRBV2 and TRBJ1-4; 7 nucleotides align to TRBD1. The CDR3 contains 14 residues. The germline V gene has CDR1 SNHLY and CDR2 FYNNEI. V was pared by 3 bases and J by 7 bases, with 5 bases of the junction left unmatched. The CDR3 bases are TGTGCCAGCAGTGATCGGGACAGTGGTGAAAAACTGTTTTTT. Protein sequence: CASSDRDSGEKLFF.

The chain employs TRBV20-1 and TRBJ2-5; 12 nucleotides match TRBD2. Germline loops: CDR1 DFQATT, CDR2 SNEGSKA (reference sequence). This CDR3 contains 18 residues. With 1 base clipped from V and 4 bases from J, the junction kept 13 bases outside the gene matches. CDR3 sequence (DNA): TGCAGTGCTAGAGTTGTTCTAGCGGGGGGGCCGCCGGGAGAGACCCAGTACTTC. Its protein product is CSARVVLAGGPPGETQYF.

This clonotype has more than one count but fewer than ten. This chain joins TRBV7-9 and TRBJ1-2, with D possibly matching TRBD1 (5 bases). The CDR3 loop spans 13 amino acids. From germline, CDR1 is SEHNR and CDR2 FQNEAQ (reference sequence). Trimming took off 11 bases at V and 8 bases at J, with 21 bases between the two ends. DNA of the CDR3: TGTGCCGGGACCCCCAGTTTCGACTCGGGCTACACCTTC. This gives the protein CAGTPSFDSGYTF.

This clonotype was seen a handful of times. This chain links TRBV12-3 or TRBV12-4 with TRBJ1-2; D ambiguous. This CDR3 is 12 amino acids long. The germline V and J ends were trimmed by 3 bases and 8 bases, with 10 bases remaining between them. The CDR3 nucleotides are TGTGCCAGCAGTTTTGGCCGGTTGGGCTACACCTTC. It codes for CASSFGRLGYTF.

This clonotype was picked up a small number of times. This sequence may be a read error, since a much larger clone differs from it by one base. V gene TRBV7-2 combines with J gene TRBJ2-1; weak D call: TRBD2 (6 bases). The CDR3 has 14 residues. Germline assignment: CDR1 SGHTA and CDR2 FQGNSA. The CDR3 DNA reads as TGTGTCAGCATGGGGGGTTACTCCTACAATGAGCAGTTCTTC. This translates into CVSMGGYSYNEQFF.

The V and J genes are TRBV4-1 and TRBJ2-1; D not resolved. The V end was cut by 3 bases, the J end by 10 bases, with 7 bases between. Germline V gene sequence: CDR1 MGHRA, CDR2 YSYEKL. The CDR3 is 11 residues long. The CDR3 protein is CASSHSWEQFF. The CDR3 DNA follows: TGCGCCAGCAGCCATTCTTGGGAGCAGTTCTTC.

This clonotype was seen repeatedly, ten times or more. The J gene is TRBJ2-3, the V gene TRBV4-1; 8 bases agree with TRBD1. Trimming at V came to 2 bases and at J to 6 bases, leaving 7 bases not matched to a gene. Germline CDR1 and CDR2: MGHRA and YSYEKL. This CDR3 is built from 15 residues. CDR3 coding DNA: TGCGCCAGCAGCCAACAGGACAGGGAAAAGGATACGCAGTATTTT. Amino acids: CASSQQDREKDTQYF.

Many counts were recorded for this clonotype. The V gene is TRBV7-2, the J gene TRBJ2-5; TRBD2 aligns across 12 bases. The CDR3 sequence is 17 residues long. The V gene end was trimmed by 2 bases and the J gene end by 1 base; junction bases not matched to a gene: 5. Per the germline V gene, CDR1 is SGHTA and CDR2 is FQGNSA. CDR3 protein: CASSLPLAGGSQETQYF. The CDR3 DNA reads TGTGCCAGCAGCTTACCACTAGCGGGGGGCTCCCAAGAGACCCAGTACTTC.

This clonotype was counted a few times. The V gene is TRBV7-2, the J gene TRBJ1-2, with a weak D call TRBD1 (5 bases). Trimming stripped 5 bases from V and 4 bases from J, with 17 bases between. The CDR3 sequence is 15 residues long. In germline, CDR1 is SGHTA, CDR2 FQGNSA. The CDR3 DNA reads as TGTGCCAGCAGCGCGTCCGTCGGGACCGTCTATGGCTACACCTTC. Translating gives CASSASVGTVYGYTF. Drawing the rest from reference TRBV7-2 and TRBJ1-2, the complete variable domain is GAGVSQSPSNKVTEKGKDVELRCDPISGHTALYWYRQSLGQGLEFLIYFQGNSAPDKSGLPSDRFSAERTGGSVSTLTIQRTQQEDSAVYLCASSASVGTVYGYTFGSGTRLTVV.

Concerning this clonotype: An end of the junction differs from the germline gene, which may be a read error. This chain joins TRBV7-9 and TRBJ2-3; D gene unclear. Per the germline V gene, CDR1 is SEHNR and CDR2 is FQNEAQ (reference sequence). CDR3 size: 13 residues. The DNA of the CDR3 is TGTACCAGCAGCTTAGGTTATGGGGATACGCAGTATTTT. Translating gives CTSSLGYGDTQYF.

This clonotype was recorded a few times. The gene calls are TRBV20-1 and TRBJ1-5; 10 bases are shared with TRBD1. Looked up from germline, CDR1 is DFQATT and CDR2 is SNEGSKA (reference sequence). This CDR3 has 16 residues. J was trimmed by 0 bases and V by 5 bases; bases with no gene match: 7. The CDR3 spells CSAYDRDRGSNQPQHF. CDR3 nucleotide sequence: TGCAGTGCTTACGACCGGGACAGGGGTAGCAATCAGCCCCAGCATTTT.

This sequence joins TRBV2 and TRBJ2-1; D may be TRBD1 or TRBD2 (6 bases each). Germline V CDR1 and CDR2: SNHLY, FYNNEI. V lost 2 bases to trimming and J lost 13 bases, with 18 bases between them. The CDR3 totals 14 residues. As DNA, the CDR3 is TGTGCCAGCAGTGAACTTGGGGGGCTGTCCTCCCAGTTCTTC. Its translation is CASSELGGLSSQFF.

This clonotype was detected only a few times. The genes are TRBV23-1 and TRBJ2-2; D may match TRBD1 or TRBD2 (6 bases each). Being an ORF, TRBV23-1 has a function that is uncertain. The CDR3 runs to 19 residues. The V and J ends lost 4 bases and 1 base respectively, with 22 bases between them. In nucleotides, the CDR3 is TGCGCCAGCAGTCGATCACGGGGGCCAGCACTCGGGAACACCGGGGAGCTGTTTTTT. This sequence encodes CASSRSRGPALGNTGELFF.

V usage is TRBV7-4 and J usage is TRBJ2-1, with 10 bases lining up with TRBD1. This CDR3 is 15 amino acids long. Germline V gene sequence: CDR1 SGHVT, CDR2 SQSDAQ. J gave up 7 bases and V 1 base, and 4 bases lay outside the gene matches. The CDR3 loop reads CASSLDGTGVNEQFF. CDR3 bases: TGTGCCAGCAGCTTAGATGGGACAGGGGTAAATGAGCAGTTCTTC.

This chain connects TRBV20-1 to TRBJ2-3, with D tentatively TRBD2 (6 bases). Trimming cost V 2 bases and J 1 base, with 10 bases left between them. The CDR3 consists of 14 residues. Germline V gives CDR1 DFQATT, CDR2 SNEGSKA (reference sequence). DNA of the CDR3: TGCAGTGCTAGACTAGCGAGGGGCACAGATACGCAGTATTTT. Translating gives CSARLARGTDTQYF.

The genes are TRBV12-3 or TRBV12-4 and TRBJ2-1, with TRBD2 matching 7 bases. The CDR3 has 16 residues. The ends lost 6 bases at V and 4 bases at J; junction bases unmatched: 12. CDR3 DNA: TGTGCCAGCAGCCCTCGGCCGGCGGGGGAATACAATGAGCAGTTCTTC. This translates into CASSPRPAGEYNEQFF.

This clonotype appeared a few times. This sequence joins TRBV7-9 and TRBJ2-5; D may be TRBD1 (6 bases). Germline V gene lookup returns CDR1 SEHNR and CDR2 FQNEAQ (reference sequence). Trimming shortened V by 4 bases and J by 2 bases, and 11 bases separated the two germline ends. This CDR3 is 14 amino acids long. In nucleotides, the CDR3 is TGTGCCAGCAGCTGGAAGACAGGACAAGAGACCCAGTACTTC. Translating it yields CASSWKTGQETQYF.

There are a few counts of this clonotype. The V call is TRBV27, the J call TRBJ2-5, with a possible D match to TRBD2 (6 bases). The V end was cut by 8 bases, the J end by 3 bases, with 7 bases between. The CDR3 length is 11 residues. Germline CDR1 MNHEY, CDR2 SMNVEV (reference sequence). The CDR3 region is CASRREETQYF. The CDR3 bases are TGTGCCAGCCGGAGGGAAGAGACCCAGTACTTC.

This clonotype has more than one count but fewer than ten. The rearrangement links TRBV29-1 to TRBJ1-2; D is unclear. The CDR3 runs 13 residues. CDR1 SQVTM and CDR2 ANQGSEA come from the germline V gene. Trimming stripped 5 bases from V and 8 bases from J, with 18 bases between. The CDR3 sequence is CSVRAASDRGYTF. The CDR3, as DNA: TGCAGCGTTCGGGCAGCCTCGGATCGCGGCTACACCTTC.

J is TRBJ2-5 and V is TRBV7-9; 8 bases are shared with TRBD2. Germline values: CDR1 SEHNR, CDR2 FQNEAQ (reference sequence). V trimming: 4 bases; J trimming: 9 bases; junction bases outside the gene matches: 4. This CDR3 spans 12 amino acids. CDR3 in DNA: TGTGCCAGCAGCTCACCGGGACTAGCCCAGTACTTC. It is translated as CASSSPGLAQYF.

This clonotype has a handful of counts. The rearrangement joins TRBV28 to TRBJ2-3; perhaps TRBD1 as D (6 bases). CDR1 is MDHEN, CDR2 SYDVKM, per germline. Trimming removed 2 bases from V and 0 bases from J, with 9 bases in between. This CDR3 comprises 15 residues. This CDR3 is CASSLGQSSTDTQYF. CDR3 in DNA: TGTGCCAGCAGTTTAGGACAGTCTAGCACAGATACGCAGTATTTT.

This clonotype was seen a handful of times. The genes are TRBV20-1 and TRBJ1-1, with unresolved D. CDR1 and CDR2 (germline): DFQATT, SNEGSKA (reference sequence). Trimming shortened V by 3 bases and J by 4 bases, and 3 bases separated the two germline ends. This CDR3 is built from 10 residues. The CDR3, as DNA: TGCAGTGCTAGTTTCACTGAAGCTTTCTTT. This translates into CSASFTEAFF.

The chain has TRBV6-2 or TRBV6-3 and TRBJ2-1, with 9 bases aligning to TRBD1. CDR3 size: 15 residues. J was trimmed by 2 bases and V by 6 bases; bases with no gene match: 5. The germline V gene encodes CDR1 MNHEY and CDR2 SVGEGT. The CDR3 loop is CASSYRQGAYNEQFF. CDR3 nucleotides: TGTGCCAGCAGCTATCGACAGGGGGCCTACAATGAGCAGTTCTTC.

This clonotype was seen only a few times. The chain combines TRBV7-9 with TRBJ2-7; 12 nucleotides match TRBD2. Germline V gives CDR1 SEHNR, CDR2 FQNEAQ (reference sequence). The CDR3 is made up of 14 amino acids. With V trimmed by 5 bases and J by 4 bases, 3 bases remained unmatched. This chain's CDR3 is CASSAGTSGYEQYV. The CDR3 region has the DNA TGTGCCAGCAGCGCCGGGACTAGCGGGTACGAGCAGTACGTC.